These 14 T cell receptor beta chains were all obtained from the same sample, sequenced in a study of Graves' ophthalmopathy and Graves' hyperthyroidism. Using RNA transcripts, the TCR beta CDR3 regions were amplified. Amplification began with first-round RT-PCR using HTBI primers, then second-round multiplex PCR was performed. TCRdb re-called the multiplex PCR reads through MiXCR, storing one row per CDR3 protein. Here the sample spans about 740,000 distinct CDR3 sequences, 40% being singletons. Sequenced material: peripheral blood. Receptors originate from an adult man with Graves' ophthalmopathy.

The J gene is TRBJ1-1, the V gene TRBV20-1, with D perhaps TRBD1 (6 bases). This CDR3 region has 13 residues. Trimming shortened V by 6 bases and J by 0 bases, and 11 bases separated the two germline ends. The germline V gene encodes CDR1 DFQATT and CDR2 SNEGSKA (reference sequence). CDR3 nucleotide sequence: TGCAGTGCACAGGGACGGATGAACACTGAAGCTTTCTTT. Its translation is CSAQGRMNTEAFF.

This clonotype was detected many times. DNA of the CDR3: TGTGCCACCAGTGATTTGCGACGGGGCCAGACCTTGAACACTGAAGCTTTCTTT. Translating gives CATSDLRRGQTLNTEAFF. The J gene is TRBJ1-1, the V gene TRBV24-1; tentatively, D is TRBD1 (5 bases). This CDR3 has 18 amino acids. Germline lookup yields CDR1 KGHDR and CDR2 SFDVKD. Trimming took 0 bases from V and 0 from J, leaving 16 bases between them.

CDR3 loop: CASSPGQGSRYGYTF. As DNA, the CDR3 is TGCGCCAGCAGCCCGGGACAGGGGAGCCGATATGGCTACACCTTC. The rearrangement uses TRBV4-3 and TRBJ1-2; 10 bases are a match to TRBD1. CDR1 is LGHNA, CDR2 YSLEER, per germline. This CDR3 has 15 residues. The junction had 7 bases not matched to a gene; V was cut back by 4 bases and J by 5 bases.

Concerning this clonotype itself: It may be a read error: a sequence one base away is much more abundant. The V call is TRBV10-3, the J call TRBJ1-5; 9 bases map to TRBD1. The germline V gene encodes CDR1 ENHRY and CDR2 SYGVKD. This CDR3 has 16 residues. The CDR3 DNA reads TGTGCCAGCAGCGCAACAGGGGGCATGGGCAATCAGCCCCGGCATTTT. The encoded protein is CASSATGGMGNQPRHF.

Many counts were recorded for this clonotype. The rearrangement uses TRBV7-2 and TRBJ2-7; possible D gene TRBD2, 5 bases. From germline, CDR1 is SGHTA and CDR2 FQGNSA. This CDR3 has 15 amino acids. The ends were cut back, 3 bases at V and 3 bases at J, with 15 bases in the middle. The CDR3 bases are TGTGCCAGCAGCTTGGCCGGCGGAGCGGTCTACGAGCAGTACTTC. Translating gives CASSLAGGAVYEQYF. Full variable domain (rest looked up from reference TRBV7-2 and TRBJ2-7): GAGVSQSPSNKVTEKGKDVELRCDPISGHTALYWYRQSLGQGLEFLIYFQGNSAPDKSGLPSDRFSAERTGGSVSTLTIQRTQQEDSAVYLCASSLAGGAVYEQYFGPGTRLTVT.

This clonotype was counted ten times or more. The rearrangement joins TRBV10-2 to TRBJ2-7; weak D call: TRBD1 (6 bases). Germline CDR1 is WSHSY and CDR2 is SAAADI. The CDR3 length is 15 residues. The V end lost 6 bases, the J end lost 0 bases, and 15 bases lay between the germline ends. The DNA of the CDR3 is TGCGCCAGCAGCTTCGACAGGCGTAGCTCCTACGAGCAGTACTTC. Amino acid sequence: CASSFDRRSSYEQYF.

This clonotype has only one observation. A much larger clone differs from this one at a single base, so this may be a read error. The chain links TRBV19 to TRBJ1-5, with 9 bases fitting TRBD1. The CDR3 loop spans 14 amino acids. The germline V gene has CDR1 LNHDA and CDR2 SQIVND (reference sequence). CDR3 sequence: CASRDRGNNQPEHF. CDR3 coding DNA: TGTGCCAGTAGGGACAGGGGAAATAATCAGCCCGAGCATTTT.

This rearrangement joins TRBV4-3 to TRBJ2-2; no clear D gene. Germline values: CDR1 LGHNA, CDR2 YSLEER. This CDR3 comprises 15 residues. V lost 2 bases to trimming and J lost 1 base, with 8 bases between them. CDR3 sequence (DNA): TGCGCCAGCAGCCAAAACTGGATGAACACCGGGGAGCTGTTTTTT. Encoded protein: CASSQNWMNTGELFF.

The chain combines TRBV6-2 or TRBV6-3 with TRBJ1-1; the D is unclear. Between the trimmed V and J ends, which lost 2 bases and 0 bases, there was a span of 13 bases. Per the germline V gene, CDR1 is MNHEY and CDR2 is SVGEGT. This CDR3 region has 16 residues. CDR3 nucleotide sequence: TGTGCCAGCAGTTACGGCAAAGAAACGTTGAACACTGAAGCTTTCTTT. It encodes CASSYGKETLNTEAFF.

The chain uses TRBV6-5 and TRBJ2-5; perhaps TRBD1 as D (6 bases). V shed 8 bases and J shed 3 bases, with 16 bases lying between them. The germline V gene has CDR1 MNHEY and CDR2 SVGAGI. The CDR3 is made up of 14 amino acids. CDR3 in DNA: TGTGCCAGCTCCCCGGTACAGGGAGAAGAGACCCAGTACTTC. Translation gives CASSPVQGEETQYF.

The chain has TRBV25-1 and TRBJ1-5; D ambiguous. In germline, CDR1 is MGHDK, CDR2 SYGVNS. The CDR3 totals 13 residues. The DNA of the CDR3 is TGTGCTAGAGAGCCCGGTACCAATCAGCCCCAGCATTTT. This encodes CAREPGTNQPQHF.

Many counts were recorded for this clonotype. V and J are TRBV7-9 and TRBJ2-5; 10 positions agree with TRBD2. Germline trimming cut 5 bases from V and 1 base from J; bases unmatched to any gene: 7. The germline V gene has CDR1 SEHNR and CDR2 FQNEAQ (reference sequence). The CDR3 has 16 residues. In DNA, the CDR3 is TGTGCCAGCAGCCCGCGTCGGACTAGCGGCCAAGAGACCCAGTACTTC. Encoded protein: CASSPRRTSGQETQYF.

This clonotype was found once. CDR3 in amino acids: CASSRDSVIAGELFF. CDR3 in DNA: TGTGCCAGCAGCCGGGACAGTGTCATTGCCGGGGAGCTGTTTTTT. The V call is TRBV7-6, the J call TRBJ2-2; 7 nucleotides align to TRBD1. V lost 5 bases and J lost 6; bases outside the gene matches: 9. This CDR3 region has 15 residues. Germline CDR1 reads SGHVS; CDR2 reads FNYEAQ.

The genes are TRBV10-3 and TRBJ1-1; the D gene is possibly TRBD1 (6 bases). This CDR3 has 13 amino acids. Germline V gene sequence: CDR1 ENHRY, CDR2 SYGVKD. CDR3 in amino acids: CATGGQGSTEAFF. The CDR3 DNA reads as TGTGCAACCGGGGGGCAGGGGAGCACTGAAGCTTTCTTT.